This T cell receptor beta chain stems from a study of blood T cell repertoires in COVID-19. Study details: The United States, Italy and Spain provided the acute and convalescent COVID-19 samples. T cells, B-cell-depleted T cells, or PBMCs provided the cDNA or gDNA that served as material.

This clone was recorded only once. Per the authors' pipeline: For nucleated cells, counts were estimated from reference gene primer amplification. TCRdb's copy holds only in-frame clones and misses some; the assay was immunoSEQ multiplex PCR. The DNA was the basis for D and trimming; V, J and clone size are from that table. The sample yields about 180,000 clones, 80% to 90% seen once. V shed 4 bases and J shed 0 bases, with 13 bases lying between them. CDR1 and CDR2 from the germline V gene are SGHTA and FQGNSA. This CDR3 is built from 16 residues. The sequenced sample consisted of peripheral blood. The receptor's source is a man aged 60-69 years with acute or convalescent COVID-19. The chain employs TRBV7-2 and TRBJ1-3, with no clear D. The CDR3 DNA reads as TGTGCCAGCAGCTCCATGCGTCCCCGCTCTGGAAACACCATATATTTT. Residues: CASSSMRPRSGNTIYF.